The entry below gives a single T cell receptor (beta chain) sequence along with its context. What it recognizes is unknown. The sample's time point: longitudinal time-point 3. As for the cDNA, it was generated by 5'RACE with 10-nucleotide random UMIs. TCRdb re-analysed the 5' RACE reads in MiXCR, keeping a single row per CDR3 protein. The sample lists tens of thousands of distinct CDR3 sequences, approximately 13% occurring once. These data originate in a study of neurological immune-mediated disorders. Germline lookup yields CDR1 WSHSY and CDR2 SAAADI. The CDR3 has 17 residues. Between the trimmed V and J ends, which lost 3 bases and 1 base, there was a span of 17 bases. Broader study findings: Across subjects, no CDR3 amino acid sequence appeared in expanded clones of more than one subject, a finding that suggested private repertoires in all groups. Multiple sclerosis was found to have the least TCR clonal expansion, below healthy controls, and HTLV-1-associated myelopathy the most.

This TCR was sampled from a man aged 25-45 years in good health. Sequenced: PBMCs. The V gene is TRBV10-2, the J gene TRBJ2-3; D may be TRBD1 or TRBD2 (5 bases each). CDR3 coding DNA: TGCGCCAGCAGTGATGGAAGGAAACAGGAGGGCACAGATACGCAGTATTTT. Its translation is CASSDGRKQEGTDTQYF.